Below are 31 T cell receptor beta chains sequenced from a single sample in a study of blood T cell repertoires in COVID-19 (dated by TCRdb to the early 2020s). The library was obtained by the immunoSEQ multiplex PCR assay. In its TCRdb copy, this immuneACCESS table keeps in-frame sequences only and misses some clones. Where compared with another copy, unresolved V genes explain less than half of these, and the others have no known cause. The sample includes a few hundred thousand clones, with roughly 85% observed a single time. Together, the top ten hold 2% to 3% of the sample. The specimen was peripheral blood. All receptors derive from a woman in her 70s with COVID-19, enrolled during active disease.

The chain is built from TRBV7-9 and TRBJ1-1, with TRBD1 matching over 9 bases. Germline values: CDR1 SEHNR, CDR2 FQNEAQ (reference sequence). Unmatched junction bases numbered 8, after V lost 6 bases and J lost 6 bases. There are 14 residues in the CDR3. The DNA for the CDR3 is TGTGCCAGCAGTCCCGGGACAGGGAGGCCTGAAGCTTTCTTT. Translating it yields CASSPGTGRPEAFF.

The chain is built from TRBV6-5 and TRBJ2-3; TRBD1 might be the D (5 bases). The CDR3 contains 12 residues. Trimming shortened V by 8 bases and J by 3 bases, and 9 bases separated the two germline ends. Germline V lookup: CDR1 MNHEY, CDR2 SVGAGI. CDR3 nucleotide sequence: TGTGCCAGCGGGCAGGGAACAGATACGCAGTATTTT. This translates into CASGQGTDTQYF.

This clone was observed once. This chain connects TRBV6-2 or TRBV6-3 to TRBJ2-3, with TRBD2 matching over 10 bases. Germline V gene lookup returns CDR1 MNHEY and CDR2 SVGEGT. The CDR3 covers 16 residues. The junction had 9 bases not matched to a gene; V was cut back by 5 bases and J by 4 bases. The CDR3 protein is CASSPGLALYADTQYF. For the CDR3, the DNA is TGTGCCAGCAGTCCGGGACTAGCGTTGTATGCAGATACGCAGTATTTT.

The V call is TRBV30, the J call TRBJ2-5; TRBD1 agrees at 12 bases. CDR1 and CDR2 from the germline V gene are GTSNPN and SVGIG (reference sequence). Trimming cost V 3 bases and J 3 bases; bases outside gene matches: 2. The CDR3 runs 14 residues. This CDR3 is CAWRGQGAKETQYF. CDR3 in DNA: TGTGCCTGGAGGGGACAGGGGGCAAAAGAGACCCAGTACTTC.

This chain links TRBV4-3 with TRBJ2-3; D is perhaps TRBD2 (6 bases). The CDR3 sequence is 17 residues long. V lost 1 base to trimming and J lost 1 base, with 15 bases between them. Germline V gene sequence: CDR1 LGHNA, CDR2 YSLEER. As DNA, the CDR3 is TGCGCCAGCAGCCAAGGGGAGGAGGGTTTGGGCACAGATACGCAGTATTTT. This codes for CASSQGEEGLGTDTQYF.

This chain joins TRBV11-2 and TRBJ2-1; the match to TRBD2 covers 7 bases. The CDR3 is made up of 17 amino acids. With 1 base clipped from V and 0 bases from J, the junction kept 6 bases outside the gene matches. Germline lookup yields CDR1 SGHAT and CDR2 FQNNGV. The CDR3, as DNA: TGTGCCAGCAGCTTAGGGGGGAGGACTAGCTCCTACAATGAGCAGTTCTTC. The encoded protein is CASSLGGRTSSYNEQFF.

Only a few counts were recorded for this clone. J is TRBJ1-5 and V is TRBV10-3, with 10 bases identical to TRBD1. The CDR3 contains 16 residues. CDR1 ENHRY and CDR2 SYGVKD come from the germline V gene. The junction had 10 bases not matched to a gene; V was cut back by 6 bases and J by 5 bases. The CDR3 DNA reads TGTGCCATCAGCGCGACAGGGGGCTTGGGTGATCAGCCCCAGCATTTT. As protein: CAISATGGLGDQPQHF.

The chain couples TRBV6-5 to TRBJ1-2; 9 nucleotides align to TRBD1. The junction had 12 bases not matched to a gene; V was cut back by 6 bases and J by 7 bases. The CDR3 has 15 residues. Per the germline V gene, CDR1 is MNHEY and CDR2 is SVGAGI. In DNA form, the CDR3 reads TGTGCCAGCAGGGCCACGACAGGGGGAATTGGTGGCTACACCTTC. Translated, it gives CASRATTGGIGGYTF.

V is TRBV15 and J is TRBJ2-7, with D perhaps TRBD1 (6 bases). V lost 7 bases and J 0 bases, leaving 13 bases between the germline ends. The germline V gene has CDR1 LNHNV and CDR2 YYDKDF (reference sequence). The CDR3 is 14 residues long. CDR3 in amino acids: CATKDDRSSYEQYF. The CDR3 DNA follows: TGTGCCACCAAAGACGACAGGAGCTCCTACGAGCAGTACTTC.

A single count supports this clone. CDR3: CASSISLAGMMPQHF. The DNA for the CDR3 is TGTGCCAGTAGTATCTCGCTCGCAGGGATGATGCCCCAGCATTTT. This rearrangement joins TRBV19 to TRBJ1-5, with a weak D call TRBD1 (5 bases). V dropped 3 bases and J dropped 9 bases, with 18 bases sitting between them. CDR1 and CDR2 from the germline V gene are LNHDA and SQIVND (reference sequence). The CDR3 is 15 residues long.

The chain employs TRBV19 and TRBJ1-3; possible D gene TRBD1, 5 bases. The CDR3 runs to 13 residues. CDR1 and CDR2 from the germline V gene are LNHDA and SQIVND (reference sequence). Trimming pared 11 bases from V and 4 bases from J, leaving 15 bases between. The CDR3 region has the DNA TGTGCCTCCGATGGGGCGATCGGAAACACCATATATTTT. Amino acid sequence: CASDGAIGNTIYF.

This chain connects TRBV5-6 to TRBJ2-1; 9 bases are shared with TRBD2. With V trimmed by 0 bases and J by 2 bases, 3 bases remained unmatched. CDR3 length equals 16 residues. Germline loops: CDR1 SGHDT, CDR2 YYEEEE. DNA for the CDR3: TGTGCCAGCAGCTTGGATGGCGGGGGGGCCTACAATGAGCAGTTCTTC. This sequence encodes CASSLDGGGAYNEQFF.

The CDR3 bases are TGTGCCAGCAGTATGCAACCCAGGGCCTCCTACAATGAGCAGTTCTTC. Amino acids: CASSMQPRASYNEQFF. The rearrangement links TRBV27 to TRBJ2-1, with TRBD1 as a possible D gene (5 bases). Germline lookup yields CDR1 MNHEY and CDR2 SMNVEV (reference sequence). CDR3 length: 16 residues. The germline V and J ends were trimmed by 5 bases and 0 bases, with 14 bases remaining between them.

The V call is TRBV6-6, the J call TRBJ2-5; 7 bases fit TRBD1. The CDR3 runs to 15 residues. The V and J ends lost 2 bases and 3 bases, in that order; junction bases with no gene match: 6. Germline V gene data show CDR1 as MNHNY and CDR2 as SVGAGI (reference sequence). The CDR3 sequence is CASSYPPGTEETQYF. As DNA, the CDR3 is TGTGCCAGCAGTTACCCACCCGGGACAGAAGAGACCCAGTACTTC.

The rearrangement links TRBV6-2 or TRBV6-3 to TRBJ1-2; 7 bases line up with TRBD1. V was clipped by 0 bases and J by 8 bases; unmatched bases: 3. CDR1 is MNHEY, CDR2 SVGEGT, per germline. CDR3 length: 13 amino acids. Here the CDR3 DNA reads TGTGCCAGCAGTTACTCGACAGGGCGAGGCTACACCTTC. Residues: CASSYSTGRGYTF.

The chain recombines TRBV2 with TRBJ1-6; 9 bases are a match to TRBD1. The CDR3 is 14 amino acids. Germline CDR1 is SNHLY and CDR2 is FYNNEI. Germline trimming cut 8 bases from V and 7 bases from J; bases unmatched to any gene: 6. The CDR3 DNA sequence: TGTGCCAGCGCCCGGGACAGGGCGAATTCACCCCTCCACTTT. It encodes CASARDRANSPLHF.

This chain links TRBV2 with TRBJ1-2, with TRBD1 matching over 12 bases. Germline values: CDR1 SNHLY, CDR2 FYNNEI. V gave up 7 bases and J gave up 7 bases; unmatched junction bases: 7. The CDR3 totals 14 residues. CDR3 residues: CASIGDRGPSGYTF. The CDR3 coding sequence is TGTGCCAGCATCGGGGACAGGGGGCCGAGTGGCTACACCTTC.

The count of this clone is one. This chain links TRBV4-2 with TRBJ2-5; tentatively, D is TRBD1 (8 bases). The germline CDR1 and CDR2 sequences are LGHNA and YNFKEQ. V dropped 2 bases and J dropped 3 bases, with 16 bases sitting between them. The CDR3 extends over 16 amino acids. CDR3 nucleotide sequence: TGTGCCAGCAGCCAACCCTGGGGGGGACAGGAAGAGACCCAGTACTTC. It translates to CASSQPWGGQEETQYF.

The chain joins TRBV19 to TRBJ1-1; no reliable D call. V was cut by 0 bases and J by 1 base, with 9 bases left in between. CDR3 length equals 15 residues. CDR1 is LNHDA, CDR2 SQIVND, per germline (reference sequence). CDR3 DNA: TGTGCCAGTAGTATAGAGGCGCGCGGGAACACTGAAGCTTTCTTT. Encoded protein: CASSIEARGNTEAFF. Based on the CDR3 plus reference TRBV19 and TRBJ1-1, the full variable domain is DGGITQSPKYLFRKEGQNVTLSCEQNLNHDAMYWYRQDPGQGLRLIYYSQIVNDFQKGDIAEGYSVSREKKESFPLTVTSAQKNPTAFYLCASSIEARGNTEAFFGQGTRLTVV.

This clone occurred a few times. V usage is TRBV11-2 and J usage is TRBJ2-2; 14 bases map to TRBD2. V trimming: 1 base; J trimming: 4 bases; junction bases outside the gene matches: 8. The CDR3 loop spans 19 amino acids. Germline values: CDR1 SGHAT, CDR2 FQNNGV. Here the CDR3 DNA reads TGTGCCAGCAGCTTAGTCCTGACTAGCGGGAGGGGTCCCACCGGGGAGCTGTTTTTT. Translated, it gives CASSLVLTSGRGPTGELFF.

J is TRBJ1-1 and V is TRBV11-3; unclear D gene. CDR3 length: 13 residues. CDR1 and CDR2 from the germline V gene are SGHNT and YENEEA. Trimming stripped 1 base from V and 7 bases from J, with 10 bases between. CDR3 in amino acids: CASSLGSYSEAFF. Written as DNA, the CDR3 is TGTGCCAGCAGCTTAGGTTCGTACAGTGAAGCTTTCTTT.

This clone was observed once. The chain is built from TRBV19 and TRBJ1-6, with TRBD1 as a possible D gene (5 bases). V lost 5 bases to trimming and J lost 7 bases, with 15 bases between them. The CDR3 sequence is 15 residues long. Germline V gives CDR1 LNHDA, CDR2 SQIVND (reference sequence). CDR3 sequence (DNA): TGTGCCAGTAGTGTTCAACAGGTCTTAAATTCACCCCTCCACTTT. This encodes CASSVQQVLNSPLHF.

V usage is TRBV27 and J usage is TRBJ1-1; D is possibly TRBD1 (6 bases). Trimming removed 5 bases at V and 1 base at J, with 11 bases between. CDR3 length: 14 residues. Germline loops: CDR1 MNHEY, CDR2 SMNVEV (reference sequence). The CDR3 region is CASSPMGQNTEAFF. The CDR3 DNA reads TGTGCCAGCAGTCCAATGGGACAGAACACTGAAGCTTTCTTT.

The genes are TRBV6-1 and TRBJ1-1; D is unresolved. This CDR3 has 11 residues. The germline V gene has CDR1 MNHNS and CDR2 SASEGT. Trimming took 2 bases from V and 8 from J, leaving 6 bases between them. In DNA, the CDR3 is TGTGCCAGCAGTGAAATCATGGAAGCTTTCTTT. Translation gives CASSEIMEAFF.

The chain couples TRBV6-6 to TRBJ2-7, with TRBD1 identical over 7 bases. Looked up from germline, CDR1 is MNHNY and CDR2 is SVGAGI (reference sequence). Losses at the gene ends were 4 bases for V and 2 bases for J; bases not matched to a gene: 8. This CDR3 region has 15 residues. The CDR3 bases are TGTGCCAGCAGTTTGTCCCGGGACAGACCCTACGAGCAGTACTTC. This encodes CASSLSRDRPYEQYF.

The V and J genes are TRBV9 and TRBJ1-4; 10 bases fit TRBD1. This CDR3 region has 15 residues. V trimming: 2 bases; J trimming: 6 bases; junction bases outside the gene matches: 4. Germline CDR1 and CDR2: SGDLS and YYNGEE. The CDR3 region has the DNA TGTGCCAGCAGCGTCGCCGGGACAGGGGATGAAAAACTGTTTTTT. Translation: CASSVAGTGDEKLFF.

The rearrangement uses TRBV2 and TRBJ2-1; 9 nucleotides match TRBD2. Trimming at V came to 5 bases and at J to 10 bases, leaving 9 bases not matched to a gene. The CDR3 is 14 residues long. Per the germline V gene, CDR1 is SNHLY and CDR2 is FYNNEI. This chain's CDR3 is CASSLRTSAGEQFF. DNA for the CDR3: TGTGCCAGCAGTCTACGGACTAGCGCAGGGGAGCAGTTCTTC.

The V call is TRBV7-8, the J call TRBJ1-2; 7 bases match TRBD1. This CDR3 region has 16 residues. The germline CDR1 and CDR2 sequences are SGHVS and FQNEAQ. V dropped 6 bases and J dropped 1; count of bases not matched to a gene: 11. In nucleotides, the CDR3 is TGTGCCAGCAGTCCCTTTCAGGGACAGCTTAACTATGGCTACACCTTC. Protein: CASSPFQGQLNYGYTF.

This rearrangement joins TRBV4-2 to TRBJ2-7; weak D call: TRBD1 (5 bases). V was pared by 0 bases and J by 4 bases, with 16 bases between. CDR1 LGHNA and CDR2 YNFKEQ come from the germline V gene. The CDR3 is 16 residues long. This chain's CDR3 is CASSQDQFREGYEQYF. The CDR3 DNA follows: TGTGCCAGCAGCCAAGATCAGTTCAGGGAAGGGTACGAGCAGTACTTC.

The chain combines TRBV9 with TRBJ1-2, with D possibly being TRBD1 (5 bases). V lost 0 bases and J 5 bases, leaving 17 bases between the germline ends. This CDR3 spans 16 amino acids. Germline CDR1 and CDR2: SGDLS and YYNGEE. In nucleotides, the CDR3 is TGTGCCAGCAGCGTAGAAAGGCAGGGAAGGCGGTATGGCTACACCTTC. Its protein is CASSVERQGRRYGYTF.

The chain has TRBV6-2 or TRBV6-3 and TRBJ2-1; TRBD2 aligns across 8 bases. CDR1 is MNHEY, CDR2 SVGEGT, per germline. CDR3 length: 16 amino acids. J lost 2 bases, V lost 2 bases, and 5 bases had no gene match. The DNA for the CDR3 is TGTGCCAGCAGTTACACCGGGACTAGGCCCTACAATGAGCAGTTCTTC. Its translation is CASSYTGTRPYNEQFF.